This entry describes one T cell receptor (beta chain). Its recognized antigen is unknown. Base qualities are not provided; no much larger clone lies one nucleotide away. Each collaborating institution followed its own protocols to collect whole blood in K2EDTA tubes. For TCRbeta analysis, collaborators shipped samples in one of three forms: frozen whole blood, isolated PBMCs, or DNA extracted from either of those sample types. TCRbeta CDR3 regions were amplified from genomic DNA using the immunoSEQ Assay, a bias-controlled multiplex PCR. As for the original processing: Within the assay, amplification of reference gene primers was used to estimate how many nucleated cells each sample contained. To quantify the absolute abundance of each unique TCRbeta CDR3 rearrangement, sequence reads were collapsed and filtered. For each sample, productive Simpson clonality was calculated by taking the square root of Simpson's diversity index across productive rearrangements. The table was pulled from immuneACCESS by TCRdb, which kept in-frame rearrangements only. Such tables lose some clones; where checked, under half of the loss comes from unresolved V genes, and the rest has no known cause. The V and J calls and the clone size are those of that table, but D and trimming were determined from the DNA. The sample table contains roughly 260,000 clones; only one count was recorded for roughly four fifths of them. Together, the top ten hold approximately 4.5% of the sample.

The data derive from a study of blood T cell repertoires in COVID-19 (dated by TCRdb to between 2020 and 2021). Notes on the research overall: Samples from collaborators originated in the United States, Italy and Spain and spanned both the acute and convalescent phases of COVID-19. Deeply sampled blood TCRbeta repertoires from subjects exposed to, actively infected with, or recovered from COVID-19 were included in the dataset. The prospective study material was composed of cDNA or gDNA derived from T cells, B-cell-depleted T cells, or PBMCs. The sample metadata nearly always contained a de-identified subject ID, COVID-19 status, age in years and sex. Samples were obtained from the ongoing ImmuneRACE study (first 160 participants) and from over 1,000 subjects provided by 6 global collaborators. A freely available public database, intended as a resource for researchers studying the immune response to SARS-CoV-2, is where the repertoires were released. Where available, HLA class I and class II types were taken from metadata supplied by the sample provider and were not determined by assay-based typing. What the authors observed across the whole study: The quantity of clinical and demographic metadata differed by source and by participant and was supplied without curation.

The CDR3 starts with the cysteine, ends with the phenylalanine, and has 15 residues. The sequence is cut down to CDR3 DNA, 45 bases in frame from base 1. Clipping removes 2 bases from V and 4 bases from J, with 7 as the unmatched junction base count. CDR1 and CDR2 are drawn from the germline V gene: SNHLY, FYNNEI. The sequence was collected from a woman aged 70-85 years with acute or convalescent COVID-19. The rearranged segments are TRBV2 and TRBJ1-2; TRBD1 lines up with 7 middle nucleotides. Sequencing used peripheral blood. The nucleotide sequence reads TGTGCCAGCAGTGAATACAGGGGAGTGGGCTATGGCTACACCTTC. It is translated as CASSEYRGVGYGYTF.